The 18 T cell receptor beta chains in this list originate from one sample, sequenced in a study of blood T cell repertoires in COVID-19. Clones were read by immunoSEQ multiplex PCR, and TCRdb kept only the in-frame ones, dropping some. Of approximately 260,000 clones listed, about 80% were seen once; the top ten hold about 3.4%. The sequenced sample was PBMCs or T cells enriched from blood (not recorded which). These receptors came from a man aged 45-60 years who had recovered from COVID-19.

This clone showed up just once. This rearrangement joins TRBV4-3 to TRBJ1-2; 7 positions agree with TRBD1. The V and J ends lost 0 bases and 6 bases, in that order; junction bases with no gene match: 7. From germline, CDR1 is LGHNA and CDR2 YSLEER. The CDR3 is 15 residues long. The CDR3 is CASSQDRTGYDGYTF. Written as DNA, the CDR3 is TGCGCCAGCAGCCAAGATCGGACAGGCTATGATGGCTACACCTTC.

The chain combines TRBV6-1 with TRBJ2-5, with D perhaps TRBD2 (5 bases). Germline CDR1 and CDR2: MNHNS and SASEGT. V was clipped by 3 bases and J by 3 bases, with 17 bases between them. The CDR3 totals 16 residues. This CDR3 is CASSDGLRVVEETQYF. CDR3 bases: TGTGCCAGCAGTGATGGGTTGAGGGTAGTAGAAGAGACCCAGTACTTC.

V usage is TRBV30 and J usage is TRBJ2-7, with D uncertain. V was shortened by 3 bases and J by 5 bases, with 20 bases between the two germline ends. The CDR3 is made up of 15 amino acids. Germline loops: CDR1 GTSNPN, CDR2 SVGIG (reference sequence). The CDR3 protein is CAWSSLLPSIDEQYF. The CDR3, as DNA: TGTGCCTGGAGCTCACTTCTCCCTAGTATCGACGAGCAGTACTTC. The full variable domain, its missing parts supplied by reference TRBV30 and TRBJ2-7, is SQTIHQWPATLVQPVGSPLSLECTVEGTSNPNLYWYRQAAGRGLQLLFYSVGIGQISSEVPQNLSASRPQDRQFILSSKKLLLSDSGFYLCAWSSLLPSIDEQYFGPGTRLTVT.

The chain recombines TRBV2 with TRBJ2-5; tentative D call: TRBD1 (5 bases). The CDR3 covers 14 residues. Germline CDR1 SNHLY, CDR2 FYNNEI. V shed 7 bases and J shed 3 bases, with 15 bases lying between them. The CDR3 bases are TGTGCCAGCACCCCTGGGCTGACAGAAGAGACCCAGTACTTC. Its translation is CASTPGLTEETQYF.

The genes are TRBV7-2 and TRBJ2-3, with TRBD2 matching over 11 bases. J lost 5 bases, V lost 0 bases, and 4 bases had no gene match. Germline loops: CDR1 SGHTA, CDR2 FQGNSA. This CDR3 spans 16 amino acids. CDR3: CASSLASGRAGDTQYF. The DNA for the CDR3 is TGTGCCAGCAGCTTAGCTAGCGGGAGGGCGGGAGATACGCAGTATTTT.

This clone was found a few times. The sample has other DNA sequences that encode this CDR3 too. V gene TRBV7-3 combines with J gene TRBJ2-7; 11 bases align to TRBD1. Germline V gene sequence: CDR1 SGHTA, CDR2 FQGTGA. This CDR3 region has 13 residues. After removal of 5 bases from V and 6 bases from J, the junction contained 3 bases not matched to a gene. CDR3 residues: CASSPGTGGEQYF. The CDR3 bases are TGTGCCAGCAGCCCGGGGACAGGGGGCGAGCAGTACTTC.

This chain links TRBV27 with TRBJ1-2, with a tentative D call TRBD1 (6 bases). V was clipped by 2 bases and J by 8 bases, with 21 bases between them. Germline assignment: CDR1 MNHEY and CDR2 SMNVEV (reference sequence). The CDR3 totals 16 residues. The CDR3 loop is CASSLAPGDFVEGYTF. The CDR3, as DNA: TGTGCCAGCAGTTTAGCCCCAGGGGATTTCGTAGAGGGCTACACCTTC.

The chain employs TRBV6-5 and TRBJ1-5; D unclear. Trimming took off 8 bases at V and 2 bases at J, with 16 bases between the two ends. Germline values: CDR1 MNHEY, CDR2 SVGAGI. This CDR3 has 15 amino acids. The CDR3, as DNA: TGTGCCAGCGATAGACAAGGTGCCCGCAATCAGCCCCAGCATTTT. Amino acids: CASDRQGARNQPQHF.

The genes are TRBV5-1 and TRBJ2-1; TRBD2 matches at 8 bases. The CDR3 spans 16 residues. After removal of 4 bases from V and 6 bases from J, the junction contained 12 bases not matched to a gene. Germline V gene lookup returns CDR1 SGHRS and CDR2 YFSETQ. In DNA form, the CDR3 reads TGCGCCAGCAGCCCCGATCTGACTAGCGTAGGCAATGAGCAGTTCTTC. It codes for CASSPDLTSVGNEQFF.

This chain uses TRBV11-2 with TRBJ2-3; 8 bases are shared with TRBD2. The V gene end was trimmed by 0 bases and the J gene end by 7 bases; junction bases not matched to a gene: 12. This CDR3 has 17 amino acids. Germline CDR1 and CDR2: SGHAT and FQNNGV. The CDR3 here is CASSLDSRAGGGNTQYF. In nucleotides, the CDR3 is TGTGCCAGCAGCTTAGATAGTCGGGCGGGAGGCGGGAATACGCAGTATTTT.

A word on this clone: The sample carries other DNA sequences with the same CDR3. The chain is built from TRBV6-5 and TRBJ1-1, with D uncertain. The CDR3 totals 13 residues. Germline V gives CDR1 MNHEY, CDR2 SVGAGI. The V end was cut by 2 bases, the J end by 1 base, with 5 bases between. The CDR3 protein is CASSYAGNTEAFF. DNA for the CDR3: TGTGCCAGCAGTTACGCAGGGAACACTGAAGCTTTCTTT.

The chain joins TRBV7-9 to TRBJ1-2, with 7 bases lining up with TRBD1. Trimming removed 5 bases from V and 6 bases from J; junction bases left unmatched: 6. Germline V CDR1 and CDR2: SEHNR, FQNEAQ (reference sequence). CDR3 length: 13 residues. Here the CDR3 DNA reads TGTGCCAGCAGCCAACAGGGGTCGCATGGCTACACCTTC. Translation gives CASSQQGSHGYTF.

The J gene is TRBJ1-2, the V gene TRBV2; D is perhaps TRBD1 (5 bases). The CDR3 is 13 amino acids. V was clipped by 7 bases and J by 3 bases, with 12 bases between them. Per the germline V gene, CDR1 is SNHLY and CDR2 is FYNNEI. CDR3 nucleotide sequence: TGTGCCAGCAAAACAGGAAAGGACTATGGCTACACCTTC. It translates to CASKTGKDYGYTF.

The CDR3 loop is CASSPGQGWADTQYF. CDR3 nucleotide sequence: TGTGCCAGTAGCCCGGGACAGGGGTGGGCAGATACGCAGTATTTT. The chain joins TRBV19 to TRBJ2-3, with 10 nucleotides matching TRBD1. Unmatched junction bases numbered 7, after V lost 6 bases and J lost 4 bases. This CDR3 contains 15 residues. Germline V gene lookup returns CDR1 LNHDA and CDR2 SQIVND (reference sequence).

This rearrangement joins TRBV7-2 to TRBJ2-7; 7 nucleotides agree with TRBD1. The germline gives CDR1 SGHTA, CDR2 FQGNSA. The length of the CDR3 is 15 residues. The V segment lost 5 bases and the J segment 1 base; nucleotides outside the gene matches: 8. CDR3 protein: CASSGRDRGSYEQYF. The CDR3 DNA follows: TGTGCCAGCAGCGGCCGGGACAGAGGATCCTACGAGCAGTACTTC.

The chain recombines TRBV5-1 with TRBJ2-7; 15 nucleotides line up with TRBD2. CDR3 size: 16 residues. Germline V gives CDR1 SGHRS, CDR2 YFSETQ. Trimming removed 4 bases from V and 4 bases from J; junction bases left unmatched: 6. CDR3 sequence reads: CASSPGLAGGSYEQYF. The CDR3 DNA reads TGCGCCAGCAGCCCGGGACTAGCGGGAGGATCATACGAGCAGTACTTC.

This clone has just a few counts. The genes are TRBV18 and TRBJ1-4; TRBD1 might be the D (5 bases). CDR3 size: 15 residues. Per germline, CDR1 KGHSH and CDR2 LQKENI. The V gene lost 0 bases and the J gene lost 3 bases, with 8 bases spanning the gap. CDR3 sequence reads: CASSPPPTANEKLFF. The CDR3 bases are TGTGCCAGCTCACCACCGCCGACAGCTAATGAAAAACTGTTTTTT.

For the CDR3, the DNA is TGTGCCAGCAGTGAAATCGAATTGGACAGGGCCTATGGCTACACCTTC. Protein product: CASSEIELDRAYGYTF. The J gene is TRBJ1-2, the V gene TRBV2; 8 bases align to TRBD1. Trimming removed 2 bases from V and 4 bases from J; junction bases left unmatched: 9. This CDR3 has 16 amino acids. CDR1 SNHLY and CDR2 FYNNEI come from the germline V gene.